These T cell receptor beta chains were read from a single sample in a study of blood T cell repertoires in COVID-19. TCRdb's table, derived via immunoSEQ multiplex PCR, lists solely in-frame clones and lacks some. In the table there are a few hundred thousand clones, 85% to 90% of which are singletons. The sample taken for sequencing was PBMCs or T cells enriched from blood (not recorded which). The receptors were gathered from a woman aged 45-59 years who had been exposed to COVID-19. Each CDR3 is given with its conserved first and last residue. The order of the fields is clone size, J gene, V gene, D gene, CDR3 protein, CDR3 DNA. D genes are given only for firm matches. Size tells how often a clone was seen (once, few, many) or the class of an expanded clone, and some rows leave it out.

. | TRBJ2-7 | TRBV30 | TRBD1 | CAWSASGGSYEQYF | TGTGCCTGGAGCGCCTCAGGGGGCTCCTACGAGCAGTACTTC
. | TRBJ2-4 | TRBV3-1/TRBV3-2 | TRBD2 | CASSQEPRGGGNIQYF | TGTGCCAGCAGCCAAGAGCCGCGGGGGGGCGGAAACATTCAGTACTTC
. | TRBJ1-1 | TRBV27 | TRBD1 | CASNRQGMNTEAFF | TGTGCCAGCAACCGACAGGGTATGAACACTGAAGCTTTCTTT
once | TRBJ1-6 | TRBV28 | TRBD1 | CASSSTGGVYSPLHF | TGTGCCAGCAGTTCGACAGGGGGCGTGTATTCACCCCTCCACTTT
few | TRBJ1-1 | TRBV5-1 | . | CASTGSTEAFF | TGCGCCAGCACGGGGTCCACTGAAGCTTTCTTT
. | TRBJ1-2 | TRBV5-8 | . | CASSLASGPGGYGYTF | TGTGCCAGCAGCTTGGCCTCTGGCCCCGGGGGCTATGGCTACACCTTC
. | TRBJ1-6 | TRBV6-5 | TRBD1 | CASSYEGQVLNSPLHF | TGTGCCAGCAGTTACGAAGGACAGGTGCTAAATTCACCCCTCCACTTT
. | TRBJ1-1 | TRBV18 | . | CASSPSDTEAFF | TGTGCCAGCTCACCAAGCGACACTGAAGCTTTCTTT
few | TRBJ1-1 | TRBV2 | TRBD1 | CAILGQGKVTEAFF | TGTGCCATACTGGGACAGGGAAAGGTGACTGAAGCTTTCTTT
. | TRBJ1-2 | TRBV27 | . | CASSFIQGRGYTF | TGTGCCAGCAGTTTTATCCAGGGGAGAGGCTACACCTTC
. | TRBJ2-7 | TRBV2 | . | CASSEDRAGEQYF | TGTGCCAGCAGTGAAGACAGGGCCGGCGAGCAGTACTTC
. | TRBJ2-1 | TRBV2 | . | CASSEDGAQSYNEQFF | TGTGCCAGCAGTGAGGATGGGGCCCAATCCTACAATGAGCAGTTCTTC
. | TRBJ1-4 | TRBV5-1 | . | CASSLAPATNEKLFF | TGCGCCAGCAGCTTGGCTCCAGCAACTAATGAAAAACTGTTTTTT
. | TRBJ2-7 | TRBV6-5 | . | CASTDFLSYEQYF | TGTGCCAGTACGGACTTCCTCTCCTACGAGCAGTACTTC
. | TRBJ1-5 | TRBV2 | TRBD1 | CASTGQGRAQPQHF | TGTGCCAGCACCGGACAGGGTCGGGCTCAGCCCCAGCATTTT
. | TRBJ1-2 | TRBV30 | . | CAWSEAEVGGYTF | TGTGCCTGGAGTGAAGCGGAGGTGGGTGGCTACACCTTC
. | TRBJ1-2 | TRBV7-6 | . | CASSLDRVDGYTF | TGTGCCAGCAGCTTAGACAGGGTGGATGGCTACACCTTC
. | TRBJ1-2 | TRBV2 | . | CASSEIGTSGGYTF | TGTGCCAGCAGTGAAATCGGCACCTCGGGGGGCTACACCTTC
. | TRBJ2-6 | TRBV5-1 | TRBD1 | CASSPGQGAGGANVLTF | TGCGCCAGCAGCCCCGGACAGGGGGCAGGGGGGGCCAACGTCCTGACTTTC
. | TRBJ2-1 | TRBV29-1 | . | CSVHDRDWNEQFF | TGCAGCGTTCACGACAGGGACTGGAATGAGCAGTTCTTC
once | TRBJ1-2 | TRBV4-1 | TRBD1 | CASRGSGDRDRANYGYTF | TGCGCCAGCAGGGGAAGCGGAGACCGGGACAGGGCGAACTATGGCTACACCTTC
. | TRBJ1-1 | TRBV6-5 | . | CASGDRLEAFF | TGTGCCAGCGGAGACAGGCTTGAAGCTTTCTTT
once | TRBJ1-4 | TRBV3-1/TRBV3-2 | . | CASSQSSVIEKLFF | TGTGCCAGCAGCCAATCGTCAGTCATCGAAAAACTGTTTTTT
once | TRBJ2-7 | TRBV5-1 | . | CASSLGLDYEQYF | TGCGCCAGCAGCTTGGGGCTAGACTACGAGCAGTACTTC
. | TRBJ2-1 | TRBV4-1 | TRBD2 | CASSQARTSGGEQFF | TGCGCCAGCAGCCAAGCGAGGACTAGCGGTGGTGAGCAGTTCTTC
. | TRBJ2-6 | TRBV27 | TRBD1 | CAAGDRATSGANVLTF | TGTGCCGCAGGGGACAGGGCCACCTCTGGGGCCAACGTCCTGACTTTC
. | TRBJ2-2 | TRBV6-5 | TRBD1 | CASSRGTGVAGELFF | TGTGCCAGCAGTCGGGGGACAGGTGTGGCCGGGGAGCTGTTTTTT
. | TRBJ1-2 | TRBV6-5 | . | CASRSAGSENYGYTF | TGTGCCAGCAGATCCGCCGGCAGCGAGAACTATGGCTACACCTTC
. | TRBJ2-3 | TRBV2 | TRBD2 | CANRMIAGSSTDTQYF | TGTGCCAACCGGATGATAGCGGGGTCTAGCACAGATACGCAGTATTTT
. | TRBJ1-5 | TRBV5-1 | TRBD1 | CASSAGQGEPQHF | TGCGCCAGCAGCGCGGGACAGGGGGAGCCCCAGCATTTT
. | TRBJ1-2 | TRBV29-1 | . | CSVSEGGGYTF | TGCAGCGTTTCAGAGGGCGGTGGCTACACCTTC
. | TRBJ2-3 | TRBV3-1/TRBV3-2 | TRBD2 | CASSQDRLAGESTDTQYF | TGTGCCAGCAGCCAAGATAGGCTAGCGGGGGAAAGCACAGATACGCAGTATTTT
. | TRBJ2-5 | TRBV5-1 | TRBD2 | CASSYDSGGGQETQYF | TGCGCCAGCAGCTACGATAGCGGGGGAGGGCAAGAGACCCAGTACTTC
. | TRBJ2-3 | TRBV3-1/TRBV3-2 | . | CASSHQGTDTQYF | TGTGCCAGCAGCCATCAGGGCACAGATACGCAGTATTTT
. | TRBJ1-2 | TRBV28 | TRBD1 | CASSLGPGGNYGYTF | TGTGCCAGCAGTTTAGGTCCAGGGGGTAACTATGGCTACACCTTC
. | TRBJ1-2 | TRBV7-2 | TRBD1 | CASSLGQGWGYTF | TGTGCCAGCAGCTTAGGACAGGGGTGGGGCTACACCTTC
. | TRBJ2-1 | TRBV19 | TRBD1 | CASSPQGAGLSYNEQFF | TGTGCCAGTAGTCCCCAGGGGGCGGGGTTGTCCTACAATGAGCAGTTCTTC
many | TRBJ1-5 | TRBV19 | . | CASSDATRDRNQPQHF | TGTGCCAGTAGCGACGCCACTAGAGACCGGAATCAGCCCCAGCATTTT
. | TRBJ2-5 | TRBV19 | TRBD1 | CASSWTGEETQYF | TGTGCCAGTAGCTGGACAGGGGAAGAGACCCAGTACTTC
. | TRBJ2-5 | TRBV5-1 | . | CASSLDSGQGNTQYF | TGCGCCAGCAGCTTGGACTCGGGACAAGGGAACACCCAGTACTTC
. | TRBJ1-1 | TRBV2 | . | CASRPQGRNTEAFF | TGTGCCAGCAGGCCGCAGGGGCGGAACACTGAAGCTTTCTTT
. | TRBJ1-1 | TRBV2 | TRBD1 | CASSQRTGGTEAFF | TGTGCCAGCAGCCAAAGGACAGGGGGCACTGAAGCTTTCTTT
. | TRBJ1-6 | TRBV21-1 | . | CASSSRLTGAGSPLHF | TGTGCCAGCAGCTCCCGACTAACAGGGGCCGGTTCACCCCTCCACTTT
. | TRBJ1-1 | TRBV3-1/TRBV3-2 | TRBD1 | CASSQSGTGVAFF | TGTGCCAGCAGTCAATCCGGGACAGGGGTGGCTTTCTTT
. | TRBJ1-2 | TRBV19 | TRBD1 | CASRTGSNGYTF | TGTGCCAGCAGGACAGGGTCTAATGGCTACACCTTC
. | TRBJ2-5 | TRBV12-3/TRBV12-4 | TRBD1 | CASRLDRVETQYF | TGTGCCAGCAGACTTGACAGGGTAGAGACCCAGTACTTC
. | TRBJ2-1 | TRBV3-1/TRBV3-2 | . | CASSQTLLNEQFF | TGTGCCAGCAGCCAAACACTACTCAATGAGCAGTTCTTC
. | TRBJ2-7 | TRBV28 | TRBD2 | CASRKGGTESYEQYF | TGTGCCAGCCGAAAGGGAGGGACGGAGTCCTACGAGCAGTACTTC
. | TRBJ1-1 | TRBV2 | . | CASSEGQGFMNTEAFF | TGTGCCAGCAGTGAAGGGCAGGGGTTCATGAACACTGAAGCTTTCTTT
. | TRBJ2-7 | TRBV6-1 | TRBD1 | CASSERDRGEQYF | TGTGCCAGCAGTGAAAGGGACAGAGGGGAGCAGTACTTC
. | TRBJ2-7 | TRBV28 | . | CATGYEQYF | TGTGCTACGGGTTACGAGCAGTACTTC
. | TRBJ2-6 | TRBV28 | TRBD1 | CASSRRGLRGANVLTF | TGTGCCAGCAGCCGCAGGGGGCTAAGAGGGGCCAACGTCCTGACTTTC
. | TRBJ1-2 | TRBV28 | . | CASSFFSTDRLF | TGTGCCAGCAGTTTTTTCTCGACAGATAGACTCTTC